This T cell receptor (beta chain) was sequenced in a study of vaccination effects on CD4 cells after COVID-19. Study details: Post-vaccine samples followed the second dose by a median of 72 days. The study, taken as a whole, reports: Clones arising from infection and from vaccination showed marked clonal contraction late after vaccination.

From germline, CDR1 is DFQATT and CDR2 SNEGSKA (reference sequence). CDR3 size: 11 residues. ViraFEST used viral peptide pools to expand antigen-specific CD4+ T cells before sequencing. When ten to eleven days of culture had elapsed, CD4+ T cells were isolated. Either the BNT162b2 or mRNA-1273 vaccine was given to participants in two doses. Nucleocapsid antibodies were negative in the vaccine recipients, who had never had SARS-CoV-2 infection. TCRdb keeps only in-frame clones here, not all; method: immunoSEQ multiplex PCR. This sample carries approximately 61,000 clones, 60% to 75% of them seen once, and the ten largest clones take 0.95% to 1.5%. This clone was observed once. The antigen is unknown.

The source of this sequence is a human donor who received a COVID-19 vaccine. The sequencing here drew on CD4+ T cells from PBMCs cultured with HCoV-229E spike peptides, taken after COVID-19 vaccination. The gene calls are TRBV20-1 and TRBJ1-5, with 9 nucleotides matching TRBD1. As DNA, the CDR3 is TGCAGCCTGGACAGGGGAGGGACCCAGCATTTT. Its translation is CSLDRGGTQHF.